The 19 T cell receptor beta chains given below trace back to one sample, sequenced in a study of Graves' ophthalmopathy and Graves' hyperthyroidism. Transcripts of RNA were the source for amplifying TCR beta CDR3 regions. HTBI primers were employed in first-round RT-PCR, then a second-round multiplex PCR followed. TCRdb reprocessed the multiplex PCR reads with MiXCR, giving one entry per CDR3 protein. Of more than 300,000 distinct CDR3 sequences listed, less than 20% are singletons. The sequenced material came from peripheral blood. The receptors originated from a young woman with stable Graves' hyperthyroidism.

This clonotype was seen many times. V usage is TRBV5-8 and J usage is TRBJ2-7, with D unclear. V lost 1 base to trimming and J lost 2 bases, with 7 bases between them. The CDR3 sequence is 13 residues long. Germline loops: CDR1 SGHTS, CDR2 YDEGEE. The CDR3 loop is CASSLYTTYEQYF. CDR3 nucleotide sequence: TGTGCCAGCAGCTTGTACACCACCTACGAGCAGTACTTC.

This clonotype was seen repeatedly, ten times or more. V gene TRBV29-1 combines with J gene TRBJ1-5; D gene uncertain. V gave up 5 bases and J gave up 9 bases, with 14 bases separating them. The CDR3 runs 12 residues. The V gene's germline CDR1 is SQVTM and CDR2 ANQGSEA. In nucleotides, the CDR3 is TGCAGCGTTAGCGAGGTCGGAGGGCCCCAGCATTTT. Its protein is CSVSEVGGPQHF.

This clonotype was counted at least ten times. The rearrangement joins TRBV6-4 to TRBJ2-2; tentative D call: TRBD1 (6 bases). The CDR3 has 17 residues. V was trimmed by 1 base and J by 1 base, leaving 13 bases between them. Looked up from germline, CDR1 is MRHNA and CDR2 is SNTAGT. DNA for the CDR3: TGTGCCAGCAGTGACTATGGACAGAGAAGGAACACCGGGGAGCTGTTTTTT. This translates into CASSDYGQRRNTGELFF.

This clonotype was counted ten times or more. The V gene is TRBV18, the J gene TRBJ2-7; TRBD1 aligns across 9 bases. Germline trimming cut 3 bases from V and 6 bases from J; bases unmatched to any gene: 3. Germline CDR1 reads KGHSH; CDR2 reads LQKENI. The CDR3 sequence is 13 residues long. The CDR3: CASSPGQGREQYF. The CDR3 DNA is TGTGCCAGCTCACCGGGACAGGGACGCGAGCAGTACTTC.

The sample holds many counts of this clonotype. The rearrangement uses TRBV6-5 and TRBJ1-2; no clear D gene. CDR1 and CDR2 (germline): MNHEY, SVGAGI. Trimming removed 2 bases from V and 1 base from J, with 5 bases in between. This CDR3 is built from 13 residues. CDR3 loop: CASSYVFNYGYTF. The CDR3 nucleotides are TGTGCCAGCAGTTACGTATTTAACTATGGCTACACCTTC.

The V call is TRBV19, the J call TRBJ1-2; 10 bases fit TRBD1. The ends lost 4 bases at V and 3 bases at J; junction bases unmatched: 5. The CDR3 spans 15 residues. In germline, CDR1 is LNHDA, CDR2 SQIVND (reference sequence). As DNA, the CDR3 is TGTGCCAGTAGTACCAGGGGACAGGGGTACTATGGCTACACCTTC. Its protein is CASSTRGQGYYGYTF.

The CDR3, as DNA: TGTGCCAGCAGTGTCGGGACAGGGGGCCCGGACACTGAAGCTTTCTTT. It translates to CASSVGTGGPDTEAFF. The chain combines TRBV2 with TRBJ1-1, with 12 bases lining up with TRBD1. The trim removed 4 bases at V and 3 bases at J, leaving 6 bases unmatched. Germline-derived CDR1 and CDR2 are SNHLY and FYNNEI. The CDR3 loop spans 16 amino acids.

This clonotype was seen at least ten times. V and J are TRBV28 and TRBJ1-2; weak D call: TRBD1 (6 bases). This CDR3 has 13 residues. V lost 6 bases to trimming and J lost 8 bases, with 16 bases between them. CDR1 is MDHEN, CDR2 SYDVKM, per germline. CDR3 loop: CASSHPVQGGYTF. The CDR3 DNA reads TGTGCCAGCAGCCACCCGGTACAGGGAGGCTACACCTTC.

This clonotype occurred many times. The chain carries TRBV5-1 and TRBJ1-2; D gene ambiguous. V was cut by 3 bases and J by 2 bases, with 11 bases left in between. Germline lookup yields CDR1 SGHRS and CDR2 YFSETQ. The CDR3 extends over 14 amino acids. The CDR3 coding sequence is TGCGCCAGCAGCTACCAAGGGTCCAACTATGGCTACACCTTC. Translating it yields CASSYQGSNYGYTF. Using reference TRBV5-1 and TRBJ1-2 for the parts outside the CDR3, the full variable domain is KAGVTQTPRYLIKTRGQQVTLSCSPISGHRSVSWYQQTPGQGLQFLFEYFSETQRNKGNFPGRFSGRQFSNSRSEMNVSTLELGDSALYLCASSYQGSNYGYTFGSGTRLTVV.

This clonotype was observed at least ten times. The V call is TRBV13, the J call TRBJ1-1; 9 bases line up with TRBD1. CDR1 is PRHDT, CDR2 FYEKMQ, per germline (reference sequence). The CDR3 is 14 amino acids. The V and J ends lost 5 bases and 3 bases, in that order; junction bases with no gene match: 4. Here the CDR3 reads CASSDNRGHTEAFF. The CDR3 DNA is TGTGCCAGCAGCGATAACAGGGGGCACACTGAAGCTTTCTTT.

This clonotype came up many times. This sequence joins TRBV20-1 and TRBJ1-5; 12 bases fit TRBD1. Looked up from germline, CDR1 is DFQATT and CDR2 is SNEGSKA (reference sequence). The CDR3 is 17 amino acids. V lost 3 bases and J lost 1; bases outside the gene matches: 7. The CDR3, as DNA: TGCAGTGCTAGTGGGGGACAGGGGGCAGGGAGCAATCAGCCCCAGCATTTT. It encodes CSASGGQGAGSNQPQHF.

CDR3 sequence: CASSLSGTGRSYEQYF. In DNA, the CDR3 is TGTGCCAGCAGTCTAAGCGGGACAGGGCGGTCCTACGAGCAGTACTTC. This chain joins TRBV12-3 or TRBV12-4 and TRBJ2-7, with TRBD1 identical over 9 bases. Trimming took 5 bases from V and 1 from J; bases not matched to a gene: 9. This CDR3 is 16 amino acids long.

This clonotype was counted ten times or more. V gene TRBV20-1 combines with J gene TRBJ2-7; tentatively, D is TRBD2 (5 bases). The CDR3 has 12 residues. Trimming shortened V by 4 bases and J by 0 bases, and 7 bases separated the two germline ends. Germline-derived CDR1 and CDR2 are DFQATT and SNEGSKA (reference sequence). CDR3 sequence: CSAKGSSYEQYF. DNA of the CDR3: TGCAGTGCTAAAGGGAGCTCCTACGAGCAGTACTTC.

V gene TRBV15 combines with J gene TRBJ1-1; TRBD1 aligns across 8 bases. In germline, CDR1 is LNHNV, CDR2 YYDKDF (reference sequence). The J segment lost 0 bases and the V segment lost 6 bases, leaving 12 bases of the junction unmatched. The CDR3 has 17 amino acids. DNA of the CDR3: TGTGCCACCAGAACATTAGGACAGGGCATAGTGAACACTGAAGCTTTCTTT. It codes for CATRTLGQGIVNTEAFF.

This clonotype was seen repeatedly, ten times or more. The chain combines TRBV11-2 with TRBJ1-2; a possible D gene is TRBD1 (5 bases). V lost 3 bases to trimming and J lost 4 bases, with 21 bases between them. Germline V gene lookup returns CDR1 SGHAT and CDR2 FQNNGV. CDR3 length: 17 amino acids. CDR3 DNA: TGTGCCAGCAGCTTTGGCTTCCGGGACCGCCGGATCTATGGCTACACCTTC. It specifies CASSFGFRDRRIYGYTF.

The sample holds many counts of this clonotype. V and J are TRBV5-1 and TRBJ2-7; 8 bases are a match to TRBD2. The V segment lost 0 bases and the J segment 3 bases; nucleotides outside the gene matches: 5. The CDR3 runs to 15 residues. Germline CDR1 SGHRS, CDR2 YFSETQ. CDR3 region: CASSLAGGEHYEQYF. CDR3 sequence (DNA): TGCGCCAGCAGCTTGGCGGGGGGGGAGCACTACGAGCAGTACTTC.

The chain uses TRBV11-1 and TRBJ1-1; 7 bases are shared with TRBD1. V shed 3 bases, J shed 6 bases, and the junction held 16 bases outside the gene matches. Germline CDR1 and CDR2: SGHAT and FQDESV (reference sequence). The CDR3 is made up of 17 amino acids. CDR3 region: CASSFPHRGLGRPEAFF. The CDR3 DNA is TGTGCCAGCAGCTTCCCGCACAGGGGCCTCGGACGGCCTGAAGCTTTCTTT.

The chain is built from TRBV6-1 and TRBJ1-1, with D tentatively TRBD1 (5 bases). Germline V lookup: CDR1 MNHNS, CDR2 SASEGT. The V gene lost 5 bases and the J gene lost 4 bases, with 17 bases spanning the gap. This CDR3 contains 15 residues. The CDR3 DNA reads as TGTGCCAGCAGTCCATCCTCAAGACAGAGCACTGAAGCTTTCTTT. It encodes CASSPSSRQSTEAFF.

This clonotype has only a few counts. The chain uses TRBV7-8 and TRBJ1-5; 10 bases fit TRBD1. The CDR3 has 20 amino acids. V gave up 6 bases and J gave up 0 bases; unmatched junction bases: 17. Looked up from germline, CDR1 is SGHVS and CDR2 is FQNEAQ. CDR3 in DNA: TGTGCCAGCAGTTCTTCCGGGACAGGGGCGCCTCCTCATAGCAATCAGCCCCAGCATTTT. Translation gives CASSSSGTGAPPHSNQPQHF. Combining the CDR3 with reference TRBV7-8 and TRBJ1-5 gives the whole variable domain GAGVSQSPRYKVAKRGQDVALRCDPISGHVSLFWYQQALGQGPEFLTYFQNEAQLDKSGLPSDRFFAERPEGSVSTLKIQRTQQEDSAVYLCASSSSGTGAPPHSNQPQHFGDGTRLSIL.